This TCR beta chain comes out of a study of CD8+CD57+ T cells in acquired aplastic anemia. Study-level background: CD4+ and CD8+ cells, once sorted, gave DNA averaging around 3.2 ug.

The study's findings and limits: The number of CD8+ CDR3 sequences shared by patients and controls was about 30.

With regard to this clonotype: Antigen specificity is unknown.

The V end lost 6 bases, the J end lost 4 bases, and 9 bases lay between the germline ends. This CDR3 is built from 13 residues. CDR1 and CDR2 from the germline V gene are SGHDN and FVKESK. Sequencing involved patients with CD8+CD57+ cell expansion previously shown by flow cytometry. Severe acquired aplastic anemia was present in every patient. Genomic DNA, the template, was used for profiling of the TCR beta VDJ and CDR3. In TCRdb, the reads were re-called with MiXCR into one record per CDR3 protein. The sample contains 200,000 to 250,000 distinct CDR3 sequences, approximately 45% of which appear only once.

The chain couples TRBV14 to TRBJ2-2; unclear D gene. This receptor was taken from a human donor with aplastic anemia. The source material was sorted CD4+, CD8+, or CD8+CD57+ T cells (not recorded which) from PBMCs. In DNA form, the CDR3 reads TGTGCCAGCAGTTTTCTACTCACCGGGGAGCTGTTTTTT. It specifies CASSFLLTGELFF.